A single TCR beta chain is shown here with its context. Some clones are missing from TCRdb's copy, which holds only in-frame ones; the method was immunoSEQ multiplex PCR. The data contain a few hundred thousand clones, approximately 81% of them singletons. Germline V CDR1 and CDR2: SGHRS, YFSETQ. V lost 2 bases and J lost 6, with 12 bases in between. This CDR3 has 15 residues. Participants spanned ages about 18 to 100 years and resided in fewer than 30 US areas. Participants reported their clinical history, and cohort assignment relied on those reports. The record originates from a study of blood T cell repertoires in COVID-19. As for the study in general: Acute-phase and convalescent COVID-19 samples originated in the United States, Italy and Spain. T cells, B-cell-depleted T cells, or PBMCs supplied cDNA or gDNA.

Sequencing was performed on PBMCs or T cells enriched from blood (not recorded which). V usage is TRBV5-1 and J usage is TRBJ1-6; a possible D gene is TRBD1 (6 bases). The receptor was isolated from a woman aged 50 to 60 who had recovered from COVID-19. The DNA of the CDR3 is TGCGCCAGCAGCTTTAATCAGGGGAGTAATTCACCCCTCCACTTT. Translated, it gives CASSFNQGSNSPLHF.